The subject of this entry is one T cell receptor beta chain. The data stem from a study of CD8+ T cells in alopecia areata. Study in general: Dosing with tofacitinib proceeded for 6 to 18 months, followed by 6 months off drug.

The CDR3 consists of 13 residues. Germline V CDR1 and CDR2: ENHRY, SYGVKD. V was trimmed by 5 bases and J by 0 bases, leaving 8 bases between them. Extracted RNA was reverse transcribed, and the resulting cDNA served as sequencing template. The table came from immunoSEQ multiplex PCR; TCRdb's copy has only in-frame clones and leaves some out. The profile shows around 50,000 clones, almost 97% of them singletons. The origin of this receptor is a human donor with alopecia areata. The chain carries TRBV10-3 and TRBJ2-7, with D perhaps matching TRBD1 or TRBD2 (5 bases each). This material consisted of CD8+ T cells sorted from blood, taken at week 0. CDR3 coding DNA: TGTGCCATCAGTCCAGGGAGCTCCTACGAGCAGTACTTC. Translation gives CAISPGSSYEQYF.